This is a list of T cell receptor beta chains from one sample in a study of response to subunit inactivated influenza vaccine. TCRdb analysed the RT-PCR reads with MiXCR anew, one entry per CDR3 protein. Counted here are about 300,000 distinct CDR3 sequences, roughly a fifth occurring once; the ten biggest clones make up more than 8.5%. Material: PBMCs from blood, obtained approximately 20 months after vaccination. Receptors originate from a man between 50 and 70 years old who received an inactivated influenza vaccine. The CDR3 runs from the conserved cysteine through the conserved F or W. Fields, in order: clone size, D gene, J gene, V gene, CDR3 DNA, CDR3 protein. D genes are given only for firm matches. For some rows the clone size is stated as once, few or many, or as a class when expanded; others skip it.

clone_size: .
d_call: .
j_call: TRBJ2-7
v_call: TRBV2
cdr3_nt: TGTGCCAGCAGTAAAGGGGACGAGCAGTACTTC
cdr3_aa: CASSKGDEQYF

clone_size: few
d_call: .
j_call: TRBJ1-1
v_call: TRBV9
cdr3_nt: TGTGCCAGCAGCGTAGAGGCAGGGAGGAATACTGAAGCTTTCTTT
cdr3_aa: CASSVEAGRNTEAFF

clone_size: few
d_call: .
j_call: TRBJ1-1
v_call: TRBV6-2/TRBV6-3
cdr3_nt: TGTGCCAGCAGCCGGGGCCCCCTACCGAACACTGAAGCTTTCTTT
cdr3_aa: CASSRGPLPNTEAFF

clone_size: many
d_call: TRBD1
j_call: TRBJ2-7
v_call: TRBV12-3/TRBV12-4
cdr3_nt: TGTGCCAGCAGCCCGGGACAGTACGAGCAGTACTTC
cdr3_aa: CASSPGQYEQYF

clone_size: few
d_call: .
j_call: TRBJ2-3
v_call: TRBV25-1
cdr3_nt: TGTGCCAGCAGTCCGTCGGCCGGGAACACAGATACGCAGTATTTT
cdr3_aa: CASSPSAGNTDTQYF

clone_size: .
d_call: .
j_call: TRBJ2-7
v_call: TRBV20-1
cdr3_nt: TGCAGTGCTATGTCCGACCTAGGCTACGAGCAGTACTTC
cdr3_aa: CSAMSDLGYEQYF

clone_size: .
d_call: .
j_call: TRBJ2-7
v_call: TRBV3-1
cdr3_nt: TGTGCCGTGCGGGATGCCAATCGATACGAGCAGTACTTC
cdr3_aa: CAVRDANRYEQYF

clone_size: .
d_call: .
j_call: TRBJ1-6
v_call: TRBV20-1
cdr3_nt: TGCAGTGCTAGAGAAGGGGGTTCCTATAATTCACCCCTCCACTTT
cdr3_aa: CSAREGGSYNSPLHF

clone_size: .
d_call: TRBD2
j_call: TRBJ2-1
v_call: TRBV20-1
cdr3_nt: TGCAGTCCTAGCGGGGGGGATTACAATGAGCAGTTCTTC
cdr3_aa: CSPSGGDYNEQFF

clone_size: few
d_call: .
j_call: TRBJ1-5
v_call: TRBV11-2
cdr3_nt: TGTGCCAGCAGCTTAGTAGGATCCGCGAGATATAGCAATCAGCCCCAGCATTTT
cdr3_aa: CASSLVGSARYSNQPQHF

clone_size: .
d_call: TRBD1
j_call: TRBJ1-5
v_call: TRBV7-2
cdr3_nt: TGTGCCAGCAGCTTATTAAAGCTCCGGGACAGCCTAGGGGTATATAGCAATCAGCCCCAGCATTTT
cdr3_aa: CASSLLKLRDSLGVYSNQPQHF

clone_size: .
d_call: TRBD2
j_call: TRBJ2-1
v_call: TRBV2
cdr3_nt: TGTGCCAGCAGTGTCAGACTAGCGGGGTCCCCTGGGCAGTTCTTC
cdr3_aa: CASSVRLAGSPGQFF

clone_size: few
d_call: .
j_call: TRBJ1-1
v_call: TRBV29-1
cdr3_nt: TGCAGCGCTAGATTTCGGAACACTGAAGCTTTCTTT
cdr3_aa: CSARFRNTEAFF

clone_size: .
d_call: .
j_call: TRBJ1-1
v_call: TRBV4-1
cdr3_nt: TGCGCCAGCAGCCTTTACAGGGACACTGAAGCTTTCTTT
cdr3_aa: CASSLYRDTEAFF

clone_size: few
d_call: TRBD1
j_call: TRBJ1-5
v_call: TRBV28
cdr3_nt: TGTGCCAGCAGTTTATGGCAGGCAGGGGGGCAGCCCCAGCATTTT
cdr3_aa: CASSLWQAGGQPQHF

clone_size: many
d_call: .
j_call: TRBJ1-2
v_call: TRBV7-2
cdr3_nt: TGTGCCAGCAGCTCCCCCGGGGCCCTCTATGGCTACACCTTC
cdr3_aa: CASSSPGALYGYTF

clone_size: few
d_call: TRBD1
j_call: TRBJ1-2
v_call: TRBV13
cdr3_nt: TGTGCCAGCAGGCGGACAGGGGGCGCGTCTGGCTACACCTTC
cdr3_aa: CASRRTGGASGYTF

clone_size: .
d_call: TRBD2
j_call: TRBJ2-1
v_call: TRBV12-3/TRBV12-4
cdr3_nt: TGTGCCAGCAGCCAGAGAGCTAGCGGGAGGTACAATGAGCAGTTCTTC
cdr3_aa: CASSQRASGRYNEQFF

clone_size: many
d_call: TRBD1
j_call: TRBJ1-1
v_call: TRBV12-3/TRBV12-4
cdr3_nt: TGTGCCAGCAGTTGGGGGACAGGGCGTGGTAGGTACCCTGAAGCTTTCTTT
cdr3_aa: CASSWGTGRGRYPEAFF

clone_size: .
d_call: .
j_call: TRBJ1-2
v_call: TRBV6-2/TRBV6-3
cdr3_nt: TGTGCCAGCAGTCGAACAGGGATTGGCTACACCTTC
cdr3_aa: CASSRTGIGYTF

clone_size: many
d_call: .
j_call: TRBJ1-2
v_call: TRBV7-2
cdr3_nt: TGTGCCAGCAGCCCAACGACGGGGATATTTGAGGGCTACACCTTC
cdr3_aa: CASSPTTGIFEGYTF

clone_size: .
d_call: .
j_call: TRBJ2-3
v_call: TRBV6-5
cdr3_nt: TGTGCCAGCAGTTACGGGACGGGCACAGATACGCAGTATTTT
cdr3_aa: CASSYGTGTDTQYF

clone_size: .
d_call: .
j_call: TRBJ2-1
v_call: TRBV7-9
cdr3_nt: TGTGCCAGCAGCAACCACAGGGGGGGCCTGGGGCAGTTCTTC
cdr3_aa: CASSNHRGGLGQFF

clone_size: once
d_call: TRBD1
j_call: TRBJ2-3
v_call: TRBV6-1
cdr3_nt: TGTGCCAGCAGTCGTGACAGGGTCACAGATACGCAGTATTTT
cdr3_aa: CASSRDRVTDTQYF

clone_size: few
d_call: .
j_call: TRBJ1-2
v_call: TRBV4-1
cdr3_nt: TGCGCCAGCAGCCATTGGTTGCGAAACTATGGCTACACCTTC
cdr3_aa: CASSHWLRNYGYTF

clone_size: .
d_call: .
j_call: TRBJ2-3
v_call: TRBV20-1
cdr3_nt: TGCAGTGCTCATAGACCGATCACAGATACGCAGTATTTT
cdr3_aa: CSAHRPITDTQYF

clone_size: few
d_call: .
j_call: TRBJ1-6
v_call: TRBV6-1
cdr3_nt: TGTGCCGGAACCGGGACACCTAATTCACCCCTCCACTTT
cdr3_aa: CAGTGTPNSPLHF

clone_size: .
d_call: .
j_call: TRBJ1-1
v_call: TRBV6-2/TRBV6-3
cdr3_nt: TGTGCCAGCAGTTACCGTTCACAGAACACTGAAGCTTTCTTT
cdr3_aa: CASSYRSQNTEAFF

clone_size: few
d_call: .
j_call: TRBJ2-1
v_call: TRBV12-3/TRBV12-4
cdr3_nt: TGTGCCAGCATAACTGTGCTATCCTCCTACAATGAGCAGTTCTTC
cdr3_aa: CASITVLSSYNEQFF

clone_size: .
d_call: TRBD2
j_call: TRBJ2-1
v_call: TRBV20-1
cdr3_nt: TGCAGTGCGCTGACTAGCGGGAGAAATGAGCAGTTCTTC
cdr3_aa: CSALTSGRNEQFF

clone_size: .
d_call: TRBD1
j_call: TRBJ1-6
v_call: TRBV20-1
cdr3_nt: TGCAGTGCTAGACCGGGACAGGGTATGAATTCACCCCTCCACTTT
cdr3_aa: CSARPGQGMNSPLHF

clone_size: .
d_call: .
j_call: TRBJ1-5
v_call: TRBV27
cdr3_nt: TGTGCCAGCAGTCCGGCGTTAGTTCAGCCCCAGCATTTT
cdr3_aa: CASSPALVQPQHF

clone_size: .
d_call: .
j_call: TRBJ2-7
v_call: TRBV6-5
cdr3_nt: TGTGCCAGCAGTTACCTCACCGAGCAGTACTTC
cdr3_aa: CASSYLTEQYF

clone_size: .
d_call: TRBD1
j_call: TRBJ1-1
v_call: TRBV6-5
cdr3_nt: TGTGCCAGCAGTTACTCGACGTCCGGGACAGGGAACACTGAAGCTTTCTTT
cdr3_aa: CASSYSTSGTGNTEAFF

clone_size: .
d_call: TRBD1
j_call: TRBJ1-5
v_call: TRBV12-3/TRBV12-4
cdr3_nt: TGTGCCAGCAGCAGAAGCGGACAGGCCCTTAATCAGCCCCAGCATTTT
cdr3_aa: CASSRSGQALNQPQHF

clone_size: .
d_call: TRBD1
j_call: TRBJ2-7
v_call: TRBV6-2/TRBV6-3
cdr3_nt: TGTGCCAGCAGTTACGGACCTGGACAGGGGGTCAACGAGCAGTACTTC
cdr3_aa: CASSYGPGQGVNEQYF

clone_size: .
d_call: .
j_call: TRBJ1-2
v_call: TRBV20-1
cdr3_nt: TGCAGTGCTAGAATTAATGGGCAGGGGTATGGCTACACCTTC
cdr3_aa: CSARINGQGYGYTF

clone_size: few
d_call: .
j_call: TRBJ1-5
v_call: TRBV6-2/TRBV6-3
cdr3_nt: TGTGCCAGCAGTTACCGCCTGACAGGCCGCAATCAGCCCCAGCATTTT
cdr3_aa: CASSYRLTGRNQPQHF

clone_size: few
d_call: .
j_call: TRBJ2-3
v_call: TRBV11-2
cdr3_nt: TGTGCCAGCAGCCCCGGGGTCTACACAGATACGCAGTATTTT
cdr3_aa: CASSPGVYTDTQYF

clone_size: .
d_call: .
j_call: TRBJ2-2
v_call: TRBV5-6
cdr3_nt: TGTGCCAGCAGCCGGAAGGGGGGCAGTTTCAGTTCCGGCGGGGAGCTGTTTTTT
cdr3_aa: CASSRKGGSFSSGGELFF

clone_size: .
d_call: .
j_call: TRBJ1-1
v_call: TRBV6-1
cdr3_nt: TGTGCCAGCAAAAAAGCCGTCTGGGACACTGAAGCTTTCTTT
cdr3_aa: CASKKAVWDTEAFF

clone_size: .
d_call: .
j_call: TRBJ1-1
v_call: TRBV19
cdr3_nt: TGTGCCAGTAGTATACAGGCCGTGAAAAACACTGAAGCTTTCTTT
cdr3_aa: CASSIQAVKNTEAFF

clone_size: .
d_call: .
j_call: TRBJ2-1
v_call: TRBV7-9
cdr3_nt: TGTGCCAGCAGCCTCGGACAGCCTAGGGGAGAGCAGTTCTTC
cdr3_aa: CASSLGQPRGEQFF

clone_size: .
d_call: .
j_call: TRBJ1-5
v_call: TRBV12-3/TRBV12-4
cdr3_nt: TGTGCCAGCAGTTTCTCCCAGGGACAGCCCCAGCATTTT
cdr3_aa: CASSFSQGQPQHF

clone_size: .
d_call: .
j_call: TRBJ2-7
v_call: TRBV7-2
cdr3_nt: TGTGCCAGCAGCTGGGAAGGCCGATACGAGCAGTACTTC
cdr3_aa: CASSWEGRYEQYF

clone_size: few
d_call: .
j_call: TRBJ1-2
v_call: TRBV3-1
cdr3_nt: TGTGCCAGCAGCCAACAGGTCCCCTATGGCTACACCTTC
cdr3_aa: CASSQQVPYGYTF